The next 23 T cell receptor beta chains were all read from a single sample in a study of blood T cell repertoires in COVID-19. Assay: immunoSEQ multiplex PCR; the TCRdb copy retains only in-frame clones and omits some. The table includes 150,000 or so clones, approximately 88% detected once. Sequenced input: PBMCs or T cells enriched from blood (not recorded which). These receptors originate from a man in his sixties or seventies who had been exposed to COVID-19.

This clone has only a few counts. CDR3 DNA: TGCAGCGTTGAAGGACTAGCGGGGACCTACGAGCAGTACTTC. Translating it yields CSVEGLAGTYEQYF. The rearrangement joins TRBV29-1 to TRBJ2-7; 11 bases are a match to TRBD2. The CDR3 totals 14 residues. J lost 2 bases, V lost 1 base, and 1 base had no gene match. From germline, CDR1 is SQVTM and CDR2 ANQGSEA.

J is TRBJ2-1 and V is TRBV4-1; TRBD1 might be the D (6 bases). CDR1 is MGHRA, CDR2 YSYEKL, per germline. The CDR3 sequence is 17 residues long. V lost 5 bases, J lost 0 bases, and 17 bases lay in between. The CDR3 coding sequence is TGCGCCAGCAGCAAAGGAAAGGGGGTTAGCTCCTACAATGAGCAGTTCTTC. Its translation: CASSKGKGVSSYNEQFF.

This chain links TRBV6-2 or TRBV6-3 with TRBJ1-6, with D tentatively TRBD1 (6 bases). V was shortened by 2 bases and J by 9 bases, with 11 bases between the two germline ends. Germline-derived CDR1 and CDR2 are MNHEY and SVGEGT. The CDR3 runs 14 residues. CDR3 DNA: TGTGCCAGCAGTTACCAGGGGCTGGTTTCACCCCTCCACTTT. It specifies CASSYQGLVSPLHF.

The chain carries TRBV7-2 and TRBJ2-7, with D hard to call. The CDR3 contains 13 residues. The V end was cut by 3 bases, the J end by 13 bases, with 19 bases between. Germline V gives CDR1 SGHTA, CDR2 FQGNSA. The CDR3 coding sequence is TGTGCCAGCAGCTTCCTCCTGGGCCATTTCTTATACTTC. Its translation: CASSFLLGHFLYF.

The rearrangement links TRBV11-3 to TRBJ1-1, with a weak D call TRBD1 (5 bases). The CDR3 is made up of 13 amino acids. V was pared by 3 bases and J by 4 bases, with 9 bases between. Germline V gene lookup returns CDR1 SGHNT and CDR2 YENEEA. The chain's CDR3 is CASSFLRGTEAFF. The CDR3 nucleotides are TGTGCCAGCAGCTTTTTAAGGGGCACTGAAGCTTTCTTT. Combining the CDR3 with reference TRBV11-3 and TRBJ1-1 gives the whole variable domain EAGVVQSPRYKIIEKKQPVAFWCNPISGHNTLYWYLQNLGQGPELLIRYENEEAVDDSQLPKDRFSAERLKGVDSTLKIQPAELGDSAVYLCASSFLRGTEAFFGQGTRLTVV.

This clone has just a few counts. The genes are TRBV4-1 and TRBJ1-2; 8 bases align to TRBD1. This CDR3 region has 15 residues. The V gene end was trimmed by 1 base and the J gene end by 3 bases; junction bases not matched to a gene: 4. CDR1 MGHRA and CDR2 YSYEKL come from the germline V gene. DNA of the CDR3: TGCGCCAGCAGCCAAGGGACAGGGACCGACTATGGCTACACCTTC. It yields the protein CASSQGTGTDYGYTF.

The chain uses TRBV7-2 and TRBJ2-2; D unclear. The CDR3 loop spans 16 amino acids. Trimming cost V 6 bases and J 2 bases, with 16 bases left between them. Germline V gene sequence: CDR1 SGHTA, CDR2 FQGNSA. The DNA of the CDR3 is TGTGCCAGCAGAGAAAGAGGCGGAATAAACACCGGGGAGCTGTTTTTT. Protein: CASRERGGINTGELFF.

This clone was seen a few times. The J gene is TRBJ1-1, the V gene TRBV3-1 (or the pseudogene TRBV3-2); D is uncertain. This CDR3 comprises 14 residues. Germline assignment: CDR1 LGHDT and CDR2 YNNKEL (reference sequence). Deletions cut 4 bases from V and 3 bases from J, with 12 bases between. The CDR3, as DNA: TGTGCCAGCAGCCTGGGCTTCACAGACACTGAAGCTTTCTTT. Its translation is CASSLGFTDTEAFF.

The V and J genes are TRBV3-1 (or the pseudogene TRBV3-2) and TRBJ2-7; D ambiguous. This CDR3 region has 14 residues. Germline CDR1 LGHDT, CDR2 YNNKEL (reference sequence). V was clipped by 1 base and J by 2 bases, with 9 bases between them. For the CDR3, the DNA is TGTGCCAGCAGCCAAGGTCACAGAACCTACGAGCAGTACTTC. It is translated as CASSQGHRTYEQYF.

The chain recombines TRBV9 with TRBJ1-1; D is unclear. CDR1 is SGDLS and CDR2 is YYNGEE in the germline V gene. CDR3 size: 15 residues. The germline V and J ends were trimmed by 0 bases and 3 bases, with 12 bases remaining between them. The CDR3 bases are TGTGCCAGCAGCGTAGATCGTTGGGCGTACACTGAAGCTTTCTTT. It yields the protein CASSVDRWAYTEAFF.

The rearrangement joins TRBV6-5 to TRBJ2-7; D gene uncertain. With 0 bases removed from V and 1 base from J, the gap between germline ends came to 10 bases. CDR1 and CDR2 from the germline V gene are MNHEY and SVGAGI. This CDR3 region has 15 residues. CDR3: CASSYSMVGSYEQYF. Here the CDR3 DNA reads TGTGCCAGCAGTTACTCGATGGTCGGTTCCTACGAGCAGTACTTC.

Here the CDR3 DNA reads TGTGCCAGCAGGGACAGCCTCTACGAGCAGTACTTC. Its translation: CASRDSLYEQYF. The chain joins TRBV6-5 to TRBJ2-7, with TRBD1 as a possible D gene (6 bases). The germline gives CDR1 MNHEY, CDR2 SVGAGI. The CDR3 is 12 residues long. Trimming left V 6 bases short and J 3 bases short, with 9 bases between.

The J gene is TRBJ1-2, the V gene TRBV27; weak D call: TRBD1 (6 bases). The V end lost 9 bases, the J end lost 5 bases, and 16 bases lay between the germline ends. The germline CDR1 and CDR2 sequences are MNHEY and SMNVEV (reference sequence). This CDR3 spans 13 amino acids. The CDR3 loop reads CASAGGAKYGYTF. CDR3 sequence (DNA): TGTGCCAGTGCGGGGGGCGCAAAATATGGCTACACCTTC.

The chain couples TRBV6-5 to TRBJ2-1; possible D gene TRBD2, 5 bases. The V gene's germline CDR1 is MNHEY and CDR2 SVGAGI. CDR3 length: 12 amino acids. Trimming took off 8 bases at V and 8 bases at J, with 13 bases between the two ends. The DNA for the CDR3 is TGTGCCAGCGGGAGTTACGGCGATGAGCAGTTCTTC. The encoded protein is CASGSYGDEQFF.

A few counts support this clone. This chain joins TRBV6-6 and TRBJ2-7, with TRBD2 matching over 7 bases. This CDR3 has 14 amino acids. Germline CDR1 is MNHNY and CDR2 is SVGAGI (reference sequence). Trimming took 0 bases from V and 7 from J; bases not matched to a gene: 6. The CDR3 here is CASSYSTGAGEQYF. For the CDR3, the DNA is TGTGCCAGCAGTTACTCGACCGGAGCGGGAGAGCAGTACTTC.

The chain has TRBV12-3 or TRBV12-4 and TRBJ1-5, with 7 bases identical to TRBD1. The CDR3 sequence is 13 residues long. V lost 7 bases and J lost 7; bases outside the gene matches: 7. The CDR3 sequence is CASTSQGEQPQHF. In nucleotides, the CDR3 is TGTGCCAGCACCTCCCAGGGGGAGCAGCCCCAGCATTTT.

This chain joins TRBV3-1 (or the pseudogene TRBV3-2) and TRBJ2-7; 8 positions agree with TRBD1. The CDR3 is made up of 14 amino acids. Germline CDR1 and CDR2: LGHDT and YNNKEL (reference sequence). J gave up 0 bases and V 2 bases, and 0 bases lay outside the gene matches. This chain's CDR3 is CASSQTGGSYEQYF. CDR3 coding DNA: TGTGCCAGCAGCCAAACAGGGGGCTCCTACGAGCAGTACTTC.

The chain's CDR3 is CASSQDGTDPTGELFF. The CDR3 region has the DNA TGCGCCAGCAGCCAAGATGGGACAGACCCTACCGGGGAGCTGTTTTTT. The chain has TRBV4-3 and TRBJ2-2; 7 bases map to TRBD1. Germline V gene lookup returns CDR1 LGHNA and CDR2 YSLEER. The V and J ends lost 0 bases and 5 bases, in that order; junction bases with no gene match: 6. This CDR3 contains 16 residues.

The chain joins TRBV10-3 to TRBJ2-2; TRBD1 matches at 9 bases. The CDR3 covers 12 residues. Germline assignment: CDR1 ENHRY and CDR2 SYGVKD. The ends lost 10 bases at V and 9 bases at J; junction bases unmatched: 6. The CDR3 is CATGQGSRELFF. CDR3 DNA: TGTGCCACGGGACAGGGTTCTCGGGAGCTGTTTTTT.

The chain recombines TRBV19 with TRBJ2-1, with D maybe TRBD2 (5 bases). Trimming shortened V by 5 bases and J by 12 bases, and 17 bases separated the two germline ends. Per germline, CDR1 LNHDA and CDR2 SQIVND (reference sequence). This CDR3 is built from 13 residues. In DNA form, the CDR3 reads TGTGCCAGTAGTCCCGGACCCACCGGAGGGCAGTTCTTC. Protein sequence: CASSPGPTGGQFF. Combining the CDR3 with reference TRBV19 and TRBJ2-1 gives the whole variable domain DGGITQSPKYLFRKEGQNVTLSCEQNLNHDAMYWYRQDPGQGLRLIYYSQIVNDFQKGDIAEGYSVSREKKESFPLTVTSAQKNPTAFYLCASSPGPTGGQFFGPGTRLTVL.

For the CDR3, the DNA is TGCGCCAGCAGCACTACTAGCGGACCGAGCTCCTACGAGCAGTACTTC. Residues: CASSTTSGPSSYEQYF. The V gene is TRBV5-1, the J gene TRBJ2-7; 8 positions agree with TRBD2. Germline-derived CDR1 and CDR2 are SGHRS and YFSETQ. Germline trimming cut 4 bases from V and 0 bases from J; bases unmatched to any gene: 9. CDR3 length: 16 amino acids.

The chain has TRBV30 and TRBJ2-1; 13 nucleotides align to TRBD2. The CDR3 runs 15 residues. Trimming removed 0 bases from V and 5 bases from J; junction bases left unmatched: 1. The germline CDR1 and CDR2 sequences are GTSNPN and SVGIG (reference sequence). The CDR3 loop reads CAWSVGLAGHNEQFF. In DNA form, the CDR3 reads TGTGCCTGGAGTGTGGGACTAGCGGGGCACAATGAGCAGTTCTTC.

The chain uses TRBV6-5 and TRBJ1-3; the D is unclear. Germline CDR1 reads MNHEY; CDR2 reads SVGAGI. This CDR3 is 15 amino acids long. Trimming pared 6 bases from V and 4 bases from J, leaving 16 bases between. The CDR3 coding sequence is TGTGCCAGCAGGGGATCGAGGGCTGGCGGAAACACCATATATTTT. It specifies CASRGSRAGGNTIYF.